This T cell receptor beta chain was profiled in a study of T cell responses to AZD1222 COVID-19 vaccine. Whole-study results and caveats: Repertoire samples came only from after the peak T cell response. Clonal diversity may have been underestimated in mostly white British donors.

This clone was detected a few times. The target antigen is unknown. TCRdb's table, derived via immunoSEQ multiplex PCR, lists solely in-frame clones and lacks some. In the table there are 77,000 or so clones, around 88% of which are singletons. This receptor was taken from an adult in good health. The sequenced sample was peripheral blood, obtained on day 0 of AZD1222 vaccination.

The CDR3 reads CASKGRSRDTEAFF. Written as DNA, the CDR3 is TGTGCCAGTAAGGGGAGGTCGAGGGACACTGAAGCTTTCTTT. V gene TRBV19 combines with J gene TRBJ1-1, with a possible D match to TRBD1 (5 bases). The CDR3 is made up of 14 amino acids. The V gene's germline CDR1 is LNHDA and CDR2 SQIVND (reference sequence). V was clipped by 7 bases and J by 3 bases, with 15 bases between them.